This T cell receptor beta chain appears in the sequencing data of a study of T cell repertoires in cytomegalovirus infection. The wider study: CMV epitopes that were recently identified and HLA-C-restricted were used alongside well-studied HLA-B-restricted ones. General study results and limits: CMV-specific TCR beta clonotypes restricted by HLA-C were the ones dominating the ex vivo response. Frequencies of public TCR beta families were cumulated, and this identified carriers of CMV plus the relevant HLA.

MiXCR, applied by TCRdb to the reads, yields one record per CDR3 protein. This sample has approximately 500,000 distinct CDR3 sequences; 30% to 40% occur once, and the top ten carry roughly 15%. As concerns this clonotype: What it binds is unknown.

The length of the CDR3 is 15 residues. In germline, CDR1 is SGHAT, CDR2 FQNNGV. The junction had 6 bases not matched to a gene; V was cut back by 5 bases and J by 9 bases. This receptor was identified in a human donor in good health (CMV status not recorded). Some clones in this sample may be carry-over from other donors' samples. This chain uses TRBV11-2 with TRBJ2-1; TRBD2 matches 14 bases. The sample in question was cultured PBMCs, obtained from culture after CMV antigen stimulation. The CDR3 reads CASSTGLAGVGEQFF. As DNA, the CDR3 is TGTGCCAGCAGCACGGGACTAGCGGGAGTTGGTGAGCAGTTCTTC.